The 21 T cell receptor beta chains below come from one sample, sequenced in a study of PD-1 blockade in classical Hodgkin lymphoma. Time point reported: cycle 4 day 1 (C4D1), after 5 to 7 weeks of nivolumab. Relapse after autologous stem cell transplantation occurred in every patient, and brentuximab vedotin exposure varied. Negative selection with magnetic separation was used to purify CD4+ T cells from thawed PBMCs. Data came from immunoSEQ multiplex PCR; TCRdb stores just in-frame clones and leaves some out. The table shows just under 20,000 clones, with approximately 87% occurring only once. The sample here was CD4+ T cells from blood, taken before the fourth cycle of nivolumab. The receptor source for this set is a human donor with classical Hodgkin lymphoma.

Concerning this clone itself: Within the sample, other DNA sequences also encode this same CDR3. V is TRBV27 and J is TRBJ1-5; no reliable D call. Germline loops: CDR1 MNHEY, CDR2 SMNVEV (reference sequence). V shed 5 bases and J shed 6 bases, with 8 bases lying between them. The CDR3 has 12 residues. Written as DNA, the CDR3 is TGTGCCAGCAGTACGGGAGGTCAGCCCCAGCATTTT. Translation gives CASSTGGQPQHF.

The chain links TRBV28 to TRBJ2-5; 9 positions match TRBD1. V was pared by 3 bases and J by 5 bases, with 7 bases of the junction left unmatched. The germline CDR1 and CDR2 sequences are MDHEN and SYDVKM. This CDR3 region has 15 residues. CDR3 nucleotides: TGTGCCAGCAGTTTTCCGACAGGGGGTCTGGAGACCCAGTACTTC. It specifies CASSFPTGGLETQYF. Complete variable domain (other parts from reference TRBV28 and TRBJ2-5): DVKVTQSSRYLVKRTGEKVFLECVQDMDHENMFWYRQDPGLGLRLIYFSYDVKMKEKGDIPEGYSVSREKKERFSLILESASTNQTSMYLCASSFPTGGLETQYFGPGTRLLVL.

This chain links TRBV6-5 with TRBJ2-7; weak D call: TRBD1 (6 bases). Trimming took 6 bases from V and 6 from J, leaving 21 bases between them. The CDR3 spans 15 residues. Germline V lookup: CDR1 MNHEY, CDR2 SVGAGI. As DNA, the CDR3 is TGTGCCAGCAGGGACAGCTTCGTTGCCAGGACCGAGCAGTACTTC. Its protein is CASRDSFVARTEQYF.

The chain joins TRBV12-5 to TRBJ1-5; D might be TRBD1 (5 bases). Germline V gene sequence: CDR1 LGHNT, CDR2 FRNRAP. The CDR3 runs to 15 residues. Deletions cut 7 bases from V and 6 bases from J, with 19 bases between. The CDR3 DNA reads TGTGCTAGTGCCAGTCCAGGGTTCTTATGTCAGCCCCAGCATTTT. Translation: CASASPGFLCQPQHF.

This sequence joins TRBV5-1 and TRBJ2-1; either TRBD1 or TRBD2 may supply D (5 bases each). From germline, CDR1 is SGHRS and CDR2 YFSETQ. The V end lost 0 bases, the J end lost 0 bases, and 10 bases lay between the germline ends. This CDR3 has 16 amino acids. This CDR3 is CASSLGGPSSYNEQFF. DNA of the CDR3: TGCGCCAGCAGCTTGGGGGGACCCAGCTCCTACAATGAGCAGTTCTTC.

This chain links TRBV6-5 with TRBJ1-2; D is ambiguous. CDR1 and CDR2 from the germline V gene are MNHEY and SVGAGI. The CDR3 covers 14 residues. V gave up 0 bases and J gave up 5 bases, with 10 bases separating them. CDR3 region: CASSYSRTTYGYTF. The CDR3 DNA sequence: TGTGCCAGCAGTTACTCGCGGACGACTTATGGCTACACCTTC.

The CDR3 is CASGPSGGTGDNEQFF. The CDR3 DNA sequence: TGTGCTAGTGGTCCCTCTGGCGGGACAGGAGACAATGAGCAGTTCTTC. J is TRBJ2-1 and V is TRBV12-5; 8 nucleotides align to TRBD1. CDR1 is LGHNT, CDR2 FRNRAP, per germline. The CDR3 consists of 16 residues. V lost 5 bases to trimming and J lost 5 bases; unmatched junction nucleotides: 11.

This sequence joins TRBV6-4 and TRBJ2-1, with TRBD2 matching over 10 bases. Germline CDR1 is MRHNA and CDR2 is SNTAGT. There are 15 residues in the CDR3. V was clipped by 6 bases and J by 7 bases; unmatched bases: 9. The CDR3 reads CASSHLAGEGNEQFF. In nucleotides, the CDR3 is TGTGCCAGCAGCCACCTAGCGGGAGAGGGGAATGAGCAGTTCTTC.

J is TRBJ2-2 and V is TRBV6-1; D tentatively reads TRBD1 or TRBD2 (5 bases each). The V end was cut by 4 bases, the J end by 6 bases, with 12 bases between. The CDR3 is 14 amino acids. CDR1 MNHNS and CDR2 SASEGT come from the germline V gene. The CDR3 DNA is TGTGCCAGCAGTGTGGGGGTCCTCCCCGGGGAGCTGTTTTTT. The encoded protein is CASSVGVLPGELFF.

This sequence joins TRBV6-5 and TRBJ2-7; TRBD2 matches 10 bases. Germline CDR1 MNHEY, CDR2 SVGAGI. After removal of 6 bases from V and 10 bases from J, the junction contained 9 bases not matched to a gene. The CDR3 loop spans 13 amino acids. CDR3: CASRPRLAGDQYF. The CDR3 DNA is TGTGCCAGCAGGCCGCGGCTAGCGGGAGACCAGTACTTC.

The rearrangement joins TRBV29-1 to TRBJ2-4; D is unresolved. There are 14 residues in the CDR3. Germline V CDR1 and CDR2: SQVTM, ANQGSEA. The V end lost 6 bases, the J end lost 0 bases, and 12 bases lay between the germline ends. The CDR3 DNA is TGCAGCGTCGTACAATCCCTAGCCAAAAACATTCAGTACTTC. It codes for CSVVQSLAKNIQYF. Full variable domain (missing parts from reference TRBV29-1 and TRBJ2-4): SAVISQKPSRDICQRGTSLTIQCQVDSQVTMMFWYRQQPGQSLTLIATANQGSEATYESGFVIDKFPISRPNLTFSTLTVSNMSPEDSSIYLCSVVQSLAKNIQYFGAGTRLSVL.

The CDR3: CASRRGTEAFF. Here the CDR3 DNA reads TGTGCCAGCAGACGGGGCACTGAAGCTTTCTTT. The V call is TRBV9, the J call TRBJ1-1; D gene uncertain. The CDR3 sequence is 11 residues long. Germline CDR1 is SGDLS and CDR2 is YYNGEE. The V and J ends lost 5 bases and 4 bases respectively, with 6 bases between them.

This clone was recorded only once. V usage is TRBV5-5 and J usage is TRBJ1-4; D gene ambiguous. Trimming took 0 bases from V and 7 from J, leaving 16 bases between them. The germline V gene encodes CDR1 SGHKS and CDR2 YYEKEE (reference sequence). The CDR3 is 16 residues long. Here the CDR3 reads CASSLGRTRGAEKLFF. In nucleotides, the CDR3 is TGTGCCAGCAGCTTGGGGCGGACGCGCGGTGCTGAAAAACTGTTTTTT. The variable domain in full, completed from reference TRBV5-5 and TRBJ1-4, reads DAGVTQSPTHLIKTRGQQVTLRCSPISGHKSVSWYQQVLGQGPQFIFQYYEKEERGRGNFPDRFSARQFPNYSSELNVNALLLGDSALYLCASSLGRTRGAEKLFFGSGTQLSVL.

The chain couples TRBV29-1 to TRBJ2-3; D remains unclear. Germline assignment: CDR1 SQVTM and CDR2 ANQGSEA. The ends were cut back, 6 bases at V and 4 bases at J, with 8 bases in the middle. CDR3 length equals 11 residues. The CDR3 nucleotides read TGCAGCGTAGATGCCGCAGATACGCAGTATTTT. It translates to CSVDAADTQYF.

In its sample, this clone was seen a few times. The genes are TRBV6-1 and TRBJ2-6, with D unclear. There are 13 residues in the CDR3. Per the germline V gene, CDR1 is MNHNS and CDR2 is SASEGT. V was shortened by 0 bases and J by 3 bases, with 0 bases between the two germline ends. The CDR3 region is CASSEAGANVLTF. The CDR3, as DNA: TGTGCCAGCAGTGAAGCTGGGGCCAACGTCCTGACTTTC.

The rearrangement joins TRBV5-1 to TRBJ2-2; 7 bases fit TRBD2. Looked up from germline, CDR1 is SGHRS and CDR2 is YFSETQ. V was pared by 4 bases and J by 0 bases, with 9 bases of the junction left unmatched. The CDR3 extends over 17 amino acids. CDR3 nucleotide sequence: TGCGCCAGCAGCCACTCCAAAGCGGGAACGAACACCGGGGAGCTGTTTTTT. Its translation is CASSHSKAGTNTGELFF. The full variable domain, its missing parts supplied by reference TRBV5-1 and TRBJ2-2, is KAGVTQTPRYLIKTRGQQVTLSCSPISGHRSVSWYQQTPGQGLQFLFEYFSETQRNKGNFPGRFSGRQFSNSRSEMNVSTLELGDSALYLCASSHSKAGTNTGELFFGEGSRLTVL.

V usage is TRBV29-1 and J usage is TRBJ2-1, with D hard to call. This CDR3 region has 10 residues. Germline assignment: CDR1 SQVTM and CDR2 ANQGSEA. Trimming cost V 4 bases and J 5 bases, with 3 bases left between them. Here the CDR3 reads CSVGNNEQFF. DNA for the CDR3: TGCAGCGTTGGGAACAATGAGCAGTTCTTC.

The CDR3 here is CASSILGSSTDTQYF. In DNA form, the CDR3 reads TGTGCCAGTAGTATACTTGGCTCTAGCACAGATACGCAGTATTTT. This rearrangement joins TRBV19 to TRBJ2-3; no definite D call. Per germline, CDR1 LNHDA and CDR2 SQIVND (reference sequence). V dropped 2 bases and J dropped 0 bases, with 9 bases sitting between them. The CDR3 has 15 residues.

This rearrangement joins TRBV28 to TRBJ2-7, with 15 positions matching TRBD2. J gave up 6 bases and V 2 bases, and 2 bases lay outside the gene matches. CDR1 and CDR2 (germline): MDHEN, SYDVKM. CDR3 size: 15 residues. The DNA of the CDR3 is TGTGCCAGCAGTTTACCGGGACTAGCGGGAGGCGAGCAGTACTTC. Translation gives CASSLPGLAGGEQYF. Based on the CDR3 plus reference TRBV28 and TRBJ2-7, the full variable domain is DVKVTQSSRYLVKRTGEKVFLECVQDMDHENMFWYRQDPGLGLRLIYFSYDVKMKEKGDIPEGYSVSREKKERFSLILESASTNQTSMYLCASSLPGLAGGEQYFGPGTRLTVT.

V usage is TRBV4-1 and J usage is TRBJ2-2; unclear D gene. Per the germline V gene, CDR1 is MGHRA and CDR2 is YSYEKL. The CDR3 is 19 residues long. Trimming pared 0 bases from V and 4 bases from J, leaving 21 bases between. The CDR3 spells CASSQDRSATWVSTGELFF. The CDR3 nucleotides are TGCGCCAGCAGCCAAGATAGGTCAGCCACTTGGGTCAGCACCGGGGAGCTGTTTTTT.

The chain combines TRBV2 with TRBJ1-1, with D unclear. Germline CDR1 is SNHLY and CDR2 is FYNNEI. This CDR3 is built from 12 residues. Between the trimmed V and J ends, which lost 2 bases and 8 bases, there was a span of 9 bases. Here the CDR3 DNA reads TGTGCCAGCAGTGAACCCACCACGGAAGCTTTCTTT. It is translated as CASSEPTTEAFF.